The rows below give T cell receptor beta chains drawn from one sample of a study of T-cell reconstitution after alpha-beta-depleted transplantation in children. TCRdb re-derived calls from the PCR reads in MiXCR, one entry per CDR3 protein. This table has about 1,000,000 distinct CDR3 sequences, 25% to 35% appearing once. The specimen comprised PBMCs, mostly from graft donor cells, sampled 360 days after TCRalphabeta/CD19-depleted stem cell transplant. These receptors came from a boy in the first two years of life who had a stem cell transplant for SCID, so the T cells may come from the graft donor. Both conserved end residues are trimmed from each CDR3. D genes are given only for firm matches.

cdr3_aa: ASSSRGGANVLT
v_call: TRBV28
d_call: .
j_call: TRBJ2-6

cdr3_aa: ASSLDPKGTYGYT
v_call: TRBV7-2
d_call: .
j_call: TRBJ1-2

cdr3_aa: ASSAYGTGSYEQY
v_call: TRBV12-3/TRBV12-4
d_call: .
j_call: TRBJ2-7

cdr3_aa: ASSDALAGGTDTQY
v_call: TRBV7-8
d_call: TRBD2
j_call: TRBJ2-3

cdr3_aa: SARTGKGNSGYT
v_call: TRBV20-1
d_call: TRBD1
j_call: TRBJ1-2

cdr3_aa: ATSSSGGSYEQY
v_call: TRBV15
d_call: TRBD2
j_call: TRBJ2-7

cdr3_aa: ASSQAGSTSGGVRDTQY
v_call: TRBV4-2
d_call: TRBD2
j_call: TRBJ2-3

cdr3_aa: AISESDRTIY
v_call: TRBV10-3
d_call: .
j_call: TRBJ1-3

cdr3_aa: ASSFANEQPQH
v_call: TRBV12-3/TRBV12-4
d_call: .
j_call: TRBJ1-5

cdr3_aa: SATRTTSNTEAF
v_call: TRBV29-1
d_call: .
j_call: TRBJ1-1

cdr3_aa: ASSLEGGDGTEAF
v_call: TRBV5-1
d_call: .
j_call: TRBJ1-1

cdr3_aa: ASSPGAANEQF
v_call: TRBV5-1
d_call: .
j_call: TRBJ2-1

cdr3_aa: ASSLGRVYEQF
v_call: TRBV7-9
d_call: .
j_call: TRBJ2-1

cdr3_aa: ASSYRETYEQY
v_call: TRBV2
d_call: .
j_call: TRBJ2-7

cdr3_aa: SVQVAQSSYNEQF
v_call: TRBV29-1
d_call: .
j_call: TRBJ2-1

cdr3_aa: ASSLDGTYATDTQY
v_call: TRBV12-3/TRBV12-4
d_call: .
j_call: TRBJ2-3

cdr3_aa: ASSQRNPDVYNEQF
v_call: TRBV4-2
d_call: .
j_call: TRBJ2-1

cdr3_aa: ASSFGTATNEKLF
v_call: TRBV5-1
d_call: TRBD1
j_call: TRBJ1-4

cdr3_aa: SARVSYGYT
v_call: TRBV20-1
d_call: .
j_call: TRBJ1-2

cdr3_aa: ASSYSGVLSQPQH
v_call: TRBV6-2/TRBV6-3
d_call: .
j_call: TRBJ1-5

cdr3_aa: ASSPPGRTYEQY
v_call: TRBV18
d_call: .
j_call: TRBJ2-7

cdr3_aa: ASRRGATGYNEQF
v_call: TRBV2
d_call: .
j_call: TRBJ2-1

cdr3_aa: ASSQKVVADTDTQY
v_call: TRBV4-1
d_call: .
j_call: TRBJ2-3

cdr3_aa: SAVTGGRQPQH
v_call: TRBV20-1
d_call: TRBD1
j_call: TRBJ1-5

cdr3_aa: ASSPRDLRAKNIQY
v_call: TRBV28
d_call: .
j_call: TRBJ2-4

cdr3_aa: ASSPAPGTSVANTGELF
v_call: TRBV7-8
d_call: TRBD2
j_call: TRBJ2-2